This is a list of T cell receptor beta chains from one sample in a study of T cell changes during pregnancy in multiple sclerosis. Only in-frame clones appear in the TCRdb table, and some are missing; sequencing was by immunoSEQ multiplex PCR. The table has approximately 38,000 clones, approximately 94% seen once. Material: peripheral blood, obtained in the third trimester of pregnancy. These receptors all stem from a female donor with multiple sclerosis, enrolled in a pregnancy study. The CDR3 runs from the conserved cysteine through the conserved F or W. Each record gives: clone size, D gene, V gene, J gene, CDR3 DNA, CDR3 protein. A D gene is named only where the DNA matches it firmly. Clone size is stated in some rows and not others, as once, few, many or a class when expanded.

-,-,TRBV19,TRBJ2-7,TGTGCCAGTACTCTTCGTGCGGGGTCCTACGAGCAGTACTTC,CASTLRAGSYEQYF
-,TRBD1,TRBV27,TRBJ1-5,TGTGCCAGCAGTCTGGACAGGCAAAATCAGCCCCAGCATTTT,CASSLDRQNQPQHF
-,TRBD1,TRBV4-2,TRBJ2-7,TGTGCCAGCAGCCAAAGGACAGGGAAGGCCTACGAGCAGTACTTC,CASSQRTGKAYEQYF
-,-,TRBV5-6,TRBJ2-1,TGTGCCAGCAGCTCCTCGGGGAGGAATGACTATTTCTTC,CASSSSGRNDYFF
-,-,TRBV4-1,TRBJ1-1,TGCGCCAGCAGCGCTCGGGAGGGGATTCAGTCTAATACTGAAGCTTTCTTT,CASSAREGIQSNTEAFF
-,-,TRBV13,TRBJ2-2,TGTGCCAGCAGCCGTAACCGGGGCGGGGAGCTGTTTTTT,CASSRNRGGELFF
-,-,TRBV29-1,TRBJ1-1,TGCAGCGTTGAAAATGCGGCAGATGAAGCTTTCTTT,CSVENAADEAFF
-,-,TRBV5-1,TRBJ1-2,TGCGCCAGCAGCTTCCTACAGGGAGACTATGGCTACACCTTC,CASSFLQGDYGYTF
-,-,TRBV6-6,TRBJ1-2,TGTGCCAGCAGTTACCAGGAAGGTAGCTATGGCTACACCTTC,CASSYQEGSYGYTF
-,TRBD1,TRBV6-5,TRBJ1-5,TGTGCCAGCAGTTATACACAGGGGAGCAATCAGCCCCAGCATTTT,CASSYTQGSNQPQHF
-,-,TRBV30,TRBJ1-2,TGTGCCTGGAGTAAAGGTCAGGGTGGCTACACCTTC,CAWSKGQGGYTF
-,-,TRBV5-1,TRBJ2-7,TGCGCCAGCAGCTTGGAACTTTACGAGCAGTACTTC,CASSLELYEQYF
-,TRBD2,TRBV9,TRBJ2-1,TGTGCCAGTAACGGACTAGCGGAATACAATGAGCAGTTCTTC,CASNGLAEYNEQFF
-,-,TRBV9,TRBJ2-2,TGTGCCAGCAGCGTAGAAATACAGAAGGACGGGGAGCTGTTTTTT,CASSVEIQKDGELFF
-,TRBD2,TRBV4-3,TRBJ2-1,TGCGCCAGCAGCCAAGATTTGGCTAGCGGGGACCACAATGAGCAGTTCTTC,CASSQDLASGDHNEQFF
-,TRBD2,TRBV28,TRBJ2-1,TGTGCCAGCACCTTGGGACTAGCGGGAGGCAATGAGCAGTTCTTC,CASTLGLAGGNEQFF
-,TRBD1,TRBV6-1,TRBJ2-3,TGTGCCAGCAGCGCTAGGACAGGGGGCGCAGATACGCAGTATTTT,CASSARTGGADTQYF
-,TRBD1,TRBV11-2,TRBJ1-2,TGTGCCAGCAGCGGACAGGGGGCTCGGGAGTTTTTCCCCTATGGCTACACCTTC,CASSGQGAREFFPYGYTF
-,TRBD1,TRBV27,TRBJ1-1,TGTGCCAGCAGTTTAGGGCAGGGGGCTGAAGCTTTCTTT,CASSLGQGAEAFF
-,TRBD2,TRBV7-9,TRBJ2-3,TGTGCCAGCAGCTTAGCGCCCGGGACTAGCGGCACCAAAGGGCAGTATTTT,CASSLAPGTSGTKGQYF
-,TRBD1,TRBV7-6,TRBJ2-1,TGTGCCAGCAGCTTAATCCCACAGGGGATAAGAGACAATGAGCAGTTCTTC,CASSLIPQGIRDNEQFF
-,TRBD1,TRBV6-4,TRBJ1-2,TGTGCCAGCAGTTACGGACCACAGGGGAGCTATGGCTACACCTTC,CASSYGPQGSYGYTF
-,TRBD1,TRBV4-3,TRBJ1-2,TGCGCCAGCAGCCAAGATCATGACAGGGACTATGGCTACACCTTC,CASSQDHDRDYGYTF
-,TRBD2,TRBV2,TRBJ2-2,TGTGCCAGCAGTGTTCTGCTAGCGGGGAACACCGGGGAGCTGTTTTTT,CASSVLLAGNTGELFF
-,-,TRBV7-3,TRBJ1-1,TGTGCCAGCAGCTTGACGGGGGGAGACACTGAAGCTTTCTTT,CASSLTGGDTEAFF
-,-,TRBV27,TRBJ1-2,TGTGCCAGCAGTAAAACAGCTAACTATGGCTACACCTTC,CASSKTANYGYTF
-,TRBD2,TRBV19,TRBJ2-1,TGTGCCAGTAGTATGCTAGCGGGGACCCCCAATGAGCAGTTCTTC,CASSMLAGTPNEQFF
once,TRBD1,TRBV7-9,TRBJ2-7,TGTGCCACCACCCTAATTCTCGCAGGGGGTCACTACGAGCAGTACTTC,CATTLILAGGHYEQYF
-,TRBD1,TRBV19,TRBJ1-1,TGTGCCAGTAGTAGACAGGGTAACACTGAAGCTTTCTTT,CASSRQGNTEAFF
-,-,TRBV5-1,TRBJ1-2,TGCGCCAGCAGCTCGGAGTATGGCTACACCTTC,CASSSEYGYTF
-,-,TRBV5-1,TRBJ2-2,TGCGCCAGCAGCCAATCGACTGGGACCGGGGAGCTGTTTTTT,CASSQSTGTGELFF
-,-,TRBV9,TRBJ2-5,TGTGCCAGCGGAACGGGACTCCAAGAGACCCAGTACTTC,CASGTGLQETQYF
-,-,TRBV7-7,TRBJ2-5,TGTGCTAGCAGCTTATTCAGCGGGCAGCAAGAGACCCAGTACTTC,CASSLFSGQQETQYF
-,TRBD2,TRBV13,TRBJ2-1,TGTGCCAGCAGCTTAGGCCATTCCGGTTGGCGGGGGGAGCAGTTCTTC,CASSLGHSGWRGEQFF
-,-,TRBV11-2,TRBJ1-1,TGTGCCAGCAGCTTAGATGGGCAGGGCACTGAAGCTTTCTTT,CASSLDGQGTEAFF
-,-,TRBV21-1,TRBJ2-3,TGTGCCAGGTCTAGCGGGGGGTCCCTTGGGGATACGCAGTATTTT,CARSSGGSLGDTQYF
-,-,TRBV6-4,TRBJ2-3,TGTGCCAGCAGTGACTCGGTAGCAGATACGCAGTATTTT,CASSDSVADTQYF
-,TRBD2,TRBV10-3,TRBJ2-7,TGTGCCATCAGTGAGTCAGGACTAGCACGCTTCCACGAGCAGTACTTC,CAISESGLARFHEQYF
-,TRBD2,TRBV6-5,TRBJ2-1,TGTGCCAGCAGTCCATATAGCGGGATTCTCAATGAGCAGTTCTTC,CASSPYSGILNEQFF
few,TRBD2,TRBV11-2,TRBJ2-7,TGTGCCAGCAGCTTAAGTATCAGCGGGAGGGACGAGCAGTACTTC,CASSLSISGRDEQYF
-,-,TRBV14,TRBJ1-2,TGTGCCAGCAGCCAAGATGGGAGCCCAAAGTCATTCTATGGCTACACCTTC,CASSQDGSPKSFYGYTF
-,TRBD2,TRBV18,TRBJ2-5,TGTGCCAGCTCACCACCTTCTAGCGGGGCCTACCAAGAGACCCAGTACTTC,CASSPPSSGAYQETQYF
-,-,TRBV7-2,TRBJ2-1,TGTGCCAGCAGTTGGATAGGGAGCCCTTACAATGAGCAGTTCTTC,CASSWIGSPYNEQFF
-,-,TRBV6-6,TRBJ2-1,TGTGCCAGCAGCCCCAACAATGAGCAGTTCTTC,CASSPNNEQFF
-,-,TRBV5-1,TRBJ1-1,TGCGCCAGCAGTCCAGGGGCAGGGATTGCAGCTTTCTTT,CASSPGAGIAAFF